This entry lists 22 T cell receptor beta chains sequenced from one sample in a study of blood T cell repertoires in COVID-19. TCRdb's copy holds only in-frame clones and misses some; the assay was immunoSEQ multiplex PCR. The table includes tens of thousands of clones, over 70% detected once. The sequencing input was peripheral blood. The receptors originated from a man over 45 with acute or convalescent COVID-19.

This clone was found a few times. This sequence joins TRBV4-1 and TRBJ2-7; D perhaps matches TRBD2 (5 bases). Trimming left V 0 bases short and J 6 bases short, with 12 bases between. In germline, CDR1 is MGHRA, CDR2 YSYEKL. The CDR3 is 14 amino acids. CDR3 nucleotides: TGCGCCAGCAGCCAAGAATACAGCGGATCCGAGCAGTACTTC. Amino acid sequence: CASSQEYSGSEQYF.

V gene TRBV4-2 combines with J gene TRBJ2-7; 8 bases are a match to TRBD1. The germline V gene encodes CDR1 LGHNA and CDR2 YNFKEQ. The ends lost 2 bases at V and 2 bases at J; junction bases unmatched: 8. The CDR3 runs 16 residues. CDR3: CASSQLDRVKTYEQYF. CDR3 bases: TGTGCCAGCAGCCAACTGGACAGGGTTAAAACCTACGAGCAGTACTTC.

This chain links TRBV21-1 with TRBJ1-1; the tabulated D call, TRBD1, remains unverified against the DNA. TRBV21-1 is a pseudogene locus. This CDR3 comprises 16 residues. Here the CDR3 reads CASSKGRDRVHTEAFF. The DNA of the CDR3 is TGTGCCAGCAGCAAAGGTCGGGACAGGGTTCACACTGAAGCTTTCTTT.

V is TRBV28 and J is TRBJ1-5; D perhaps matches TRBD1 (6 bases). The CDR3 consists of 16 residues. Looked up from germline, CDR1 is MDHEN and CDR2 is SYDVKM. Trimming cost V 5 bases and J 5 bases, with 19 bases left between them. CDR3 loop: CASSRGGGFVYQPQHF. In nucleotides, the CDR3 is TGTGCCAGCAGTCGCGGGGGCGGTTTCGTTTATCAGCCCCAGCATTTT. The variable domain in full, completed from reference TRBV28 and TRBJ1-5, reads DVKVTQSSRYLVKRTGEKVFLECVQDMDHENMFWYRQDPGLGLRLIYFSYDVKMKEKGDIPEGYSVSREKKERFSLILESASTNQTSMYLCASSRGGGFVYQPQHFGDGTRLSIL.

The chain has TRBV7-8 and TRBJ2-3; 13 bases line up with TRBD2. In germline, CDR1 is SGHVS, CDR2 FQNEAQ. V shed 3 bases and J 3 bases; nucleotides not matched to a gene: 9. CDR3 length equals 18 residues. The CDR3 loop is CASSFTSGGAGRTDTQYF. CDR3 sequence (DNA): TGTGCCAGCAGCTTTACTAGCGGGGGGGCCGGTAGAACAGATACGCAGTATTTT.

In its sample, this clone was seen once. The chain joins TRBV27 to TRBJ2-1; D ambiguous. This CDR3 is built from 15 residues. The germline V gene has CDR1 MNHEY and CDR2 SMNVEV (reference sequence). V was trimmed by 5 bases and J by 0 bases, leaving 11 bases between them. Written as DNA, the CDR3 is TGTGCCAGCAGTCCAAAGTACTACTCCTACAATGAGCAGTTCTTC. Protein product: CASSPKYYSYNEQFF.

The J gene is TRBJ2-2, the V gene TRBV7-2; D unclear. The CDR3 consists of 14 residues. Trimming left V 5 bases short and J 5 bases short, with 12 bases between. Germline CDR1 reads SGHTA; CDR2 reads FQGNSA. This chain's CDR3 is CASSTQTPTGELFF. CDR3 nucleotide sequence: TGTGCCAGCAGCACCCAGACACCTACCGGGGAGCTGTTTTTT.

V usage is TRBV7-2 and J usage is TRBJ2-7, with 11 nucleotides matching TRBD2. This CDR3 has 17 residues. CDR1 is SGHTA, CDR2 FQGNSA, per germline. V dropped 2 bases and J dropped 1; count of bases not matched to a gene: 7. The CDR3 nucleotides read TGTGCCAGCAGCTTACCCTATAGCGGGAGGGCTTCCTACGAGCAGTACTTC. Its protein product is CASSLPYSGRASYEQYF.

The chain is built from TRBV30 and TRBJ1-1; TRBD1 is a possible D gene (6 bases). Germline loops: CDR1 GTSNPN, CDR2 SVGIG (reference sequence). Trimming removed 3 bases at V and 3 bases at J, with 17 bases between. The CDR3 covers 15 residues. CDR3 bases: TGTGCCTGGAGGGGGGCCAGCCTTAAGGACACTGAAGCTTTCTTT. It is translated as CAWRGASLKDTEAFF. Together with reference TRBV30 and TRBJ1-1, the CDR3 gives the full variable domain: SQTIHQWPATLVQPVGSPLSLECTVEGTSNPNLYWYRQAAGRGLQLLFYSVGIGQISSEVPQNLSASRPQDRQFILSSKKLLLSDSGFYLCAWRGASLKDTEAFFGQGTRLTVV.

V gene TRBV7-2 combines with J gene TRBJ2-7; 11 bases agree with TRBD2. This CDR3 contains 14 residues. CDR1 and CDR2 from the germline V gene are SGHTA and FQGNSA. After removal of 5 bases from V and 4 bases from J, the junction contained 4 bases not matched to a gene. CDR3 sequence (DNA): TGTGCCAGCAGCCAGACTAGCGGGAAATACGAGCAGTACTTC. This translates into CASSQTSGKYEQYF. Combining the CDR3 with reference TRBV7-2 and TRBJ2-7 gives the whole variable domain GAGVSQSPSNKVTEKGKDVELRCDPISGHTALYWYRQSLGQGLEFLIYFQGNSAPDKSGLPSDRFSAERTGGSVSTLTIQRTQQEDSAVYLCASSQTSGKYEQYFGPGTRLTVT.

This chain links TRBV5-6 with TRBJ2-3, with 7 bases identical to TRBD2. The germline V gene encodes CDR1 SGHDT and CDR2 YYEEEE. The CDR3 extends over 15 amino acids. V gave up 2 bases and J gave up 7 bases; unmatched junction bases: 10. CDR3 coding DNA: TGTGCCAGCAGCTTCTCCAGCGGGAATGGTCATACGCAGTATTTT. Protein sequence: CASSFSSGNGHTQYF. Complete variable domain (other parts from reference TRBV5-6 and TRBJ2-3): DAGVTQSPTHLIKTRGQQVTLRCSPKSGHDTVSWYQQALGQGPQFIFQYYEEEERQRGNFPDRFSGHQFPNYSSELNVNALLLGDSALYLCASSFSSGNGHTQYFGPGTRLTVL.

The chain joins TRBV30 to TRBJ1-1; 12 bases align to TRBD1. The CDR3 is 14 amino acids. Germline V gene lookup returns CDR1 GTSNPN and CDR2 SVGIG (reference sequence). With V trimmed by 5 bases and J by 7 bases, 8 bases remained unmatched. DNA for the CDR3: TGTGCCTGGGGAATGGGACAGGGGGCAGGTGAAGCTTTCTTT. Translating gives CAWGMGQGAGEAFF. Full variable domain (outside the CDR3, taken from reference TRBV30 and TRBJ1-1): SQTIHQWPATLVQPVGSPLSLECTVEGTSNPNLYWYRQAAGRGLQLLFYSVGIGQISSEVPQNLSASRPQDRQFILSSKKLLLSDSGFYLCAWGMGQGAGEAFFGQGTRLTVV.

This rearrangement joins TRBV5-8 to TRBJ1-3; perhaps TRBD1 as D (5 bases). There are 14 residues in the CDR3. Germline V lookup: CDR1 SGHTS, CDR2 YDEGEE. With 4 bases removed from V and 1 base from J, the gap between germline ends came to 9 bases. Here the CDR3 reads CASSTKGSGNTIYF. Here the CDR3 DNA reads TGTGCCAGCAGCACGAAGGGGTCTGGAAACACCATATATTTT.

V and J are TRBV27 and TRBJ1-1; D gene ambiguous. Between the trimmed V and J ends, which lost 3 bases and 4 bases, there was a span of 12 bases. There are 14 residues in the CDR3. CDR1 is MNHEY, CDR2 SMNVEV, per germline (reference sequence). The CDR3 is CASSFEGWGTEAFF. The CDR3 DNA reads as TGTGCCAGCAGTTTTGAGGGCTGGGGCACTGAAGCTTTCTTT.

The CDR3 nucleotides read TGTGCCAGCAGCCAAGCGGGAATGCGCCCTGGAAACACCATATATTTT. Protein product: CASSQAGMRPGNTIYF. The V gene is TRBV3-1 (or the pseudogene TRBV3-2), the J gene TRBJ1-3, with D unclear. The CDR3 spans 16 residues. Germline values: CDR1 LGHDT, CDR2 YNNKEL (reference sequence). V was clipped by 1 base and J by 2 bases, with 12 bases between them.

The chain combines TRBV10-3 with TRBJ2-7; the D gene is possibly TRBD1 (5 bases). V lost 3 bases, J lost 2 bases, and 8 bases lay in between. Germline values: CDR1 ENHRY, CDR2 SYGVKD. The CDR3 sequence is 13 residues long. The CDR3 DNA follows: TGTGCCATCAGTGAACAGGTCACCTACGAGCAGTACTTC. Protein product: CAISEQVTYEQYF.

This chain links TRBV10-2 with TRBJ1-6; D possibly corresponds to TRBD1 (6 bases). The V gene's germline CDR1 is WSHSY and CDR2 SAAADI. Trimming cost V 6 bases and J 11 bases, with 23 bases left between them. CDR3 length: 16 amino acids. DNA for the CDR3: TGCGCCAGCAGAGGGGGAAACCAAGGCCGGAATACACCCCTCCACTTT. Residues: CASRGGNQGRNTPLHF.

V usage is TRBV4-2 and J usage is TRBJ1-1; 7 bases map to TRBD1. V lost 4 bases to trimming and J lost 0 bases; unmatched junction nucleotides: 5. CDR1 is LGHNA and CDR2 is YNFKEQ in the germline V gene. CDR3 length equals 15 residues. CDR3 coding DNA: TGTGCCAGCAGCCCGGGACAGCTCATGAACACTGAAGCTTTCTTT. Translated, it gives CASSPGQLMNTEAFF.

The rearrangement uses TRBV18 and TRBJ2-1, with 7 bases fitting TRBD1. The V gene end was trimmed by 4 bases and the J gene end by 2 bases; junction bases not matched to a gene: 2. The V gene's germline CDR1 is KGHSH and CDR2 LQKENI. The CDR3 is 14 amino acids. The DNA for the CDR3 is TGTGCCAGCTCACTAACAGGGGCCTACAATGAGCAGTTCTTC. Translated: CASSLTGAYNEQFF.

This chain links TRBV4-2 with TRBJ1-1; tentative D call: TRBD1 (6 bases). This CDR3 is built from 14 residues. Trimming cost V 7 bases and J 8 bases, with 20 bases left between them. The germline CDR1 and CDR2 sequences are LGHNA and YNFKEQ. In DNA, the CDR3 is TGTGCCAGCATCTCAGAGAAGGGACACCAAGAAGCTTTCTTT. Residues: CASISEKGHQEAFF.

This clone has only a few counts. The chain has TRBV6-6 and TRBJ1-1, with a tentative D call TRBD1 (5 bases). The germline V and J ends were trimmed by 8 bases and 0 bases, with 16 bases remaining between them. Germline V gene data show CDR1 as MNHNY and CDR2 as SVGAGI (reference sequence). CDR3 length: 15 residues. CDR3 sequence reads: CASGWGGNMNTEAFF. The CDR3 region has the DNA TGTGCCAGCGGCTGGGGGGGGAACATGAACACTGAAGCTTTCTTT.

The V gene is TRBV7-8, the J gene TRBJ2-5; D perhaps matches TRBD1 (6 bases). This CDR3 spans 15 amino acids. Germline V gives CDR1 SGHVS, CDR2 FQNEAQ. Trimming pared 5 bases from V and 2 bases from J, leaving 15 bases between. The CDR3 nucleotides read TGTGCCAGCAGCCCGTGGACAGAGCTACAAGAGACCCAGTACTTC. It translates to CASSPWTELQETQYF.